This TCR beta chain was sequenced in a study of a mutant IDH1 vaccine in newly diagnosed glioma. As for the study in general: Eight vaccinations reached patients in weeks 1, 3, 5, 7, 11, 15, 19 and 23. Earlier treatment was radiotherapy, temozolomide, or both, with most getting both. Of the patients given treatment, approximately 62% were male and approximately 38% were female, and a mean age of approximately 37 years was recorded. Radiotherapy alone preceded vaccination by 4-6 weeks; alternatively, vaccination started with temozolomide cycles.

The assay was immunoSEQ multiplex PCR, and TCRdb's table has in-frame clones only and misses some. The table includes around 60,000 clones, approximately 90% detected once. As concerns this clone: Antigen unknown.

Time point here: week 11, during vaccination. Doses comprised 300 ug of mutant IDH1 20-mer peptide each, plus topical imiquimod. The CDR3 is made up of 15 amino acids. V trimming: 4 bases; J trimming: 13 bases; junction bases outside the gene matches: 15. Germline values: CDR1 MNHEY, CDR2 SMNVEV (reference sequence). The J gene is TRBJ2-4, the V gene TRBV27; TRBD1 matches at 8 bases. The material was PBMCs, obtained from a glioma patient whose treatment included an IDH1 peptide vaccine. This receptor was obtained from a man in his forties with glioma. CDR3: CASSSSLSGTGYQYF. CDR3 DNA sequence: TGTGCCAGCAGTTCATCCCTTTCCGGGACAGGTTACCAGTACTTC.